This entry lists 10 T cell receptor beta chains sequenced from one sample in a study of T cells in Graves' hyperthyroidism and ophthalmopathy. There were TCR beta CDR3 regions amplified from RNA transcripts. The HTBI primer set was used in a first-round RT-PCR of the TCR CDR3. TCRdb re-called the multiplex PCR reads with MiXCR, one entry per CDR3 protein. The data show 530,000 or so distinct CDR3 sequences, about 45% seen once. Sequenced sample: peripheral blood or thyroid tissue (not recorded which). These receptors came from a woman aged 18-29 years with Graves' hyperthyroidism.

CDR3 sequence reads: CASSVTGYSNQPQHF. The CDR3 region has the DNA TGTGCCAGCAGTGTCACGGGGTATAGCAATCAGCCCCAGCATTTT. The chain combines TRBV2 with TRBJ1-5; no clear D. Germline V gene sequence: CDR1 SNHLY, CDR2 FYNNEI. The CDR3 loop spans 15 amino acids. V was shortened by 4 bases and J by 0 bases, with 10 bases between the two germline ends.

The chain uses TRBV10-3 and TRBJ2-3; 7 bases are a match to TRBD2. J lost 2 bases, V lost 0 bases, and 2 bases had no gene match. Germline V gene sequence: CDR1 ENHRY, CDR2 SYGVKD. The CDR3 is 15 residues long. The CDR3 DNA follows: TGTGCCATCAGTGAGTCGAGCGGGAACACAGATACGCAGTATTTT. It translates to CAISESSGNTDTQYF.

Many counts were recorded for this clonotype. The chain couples TRBV29-1 to TRBJ2-5; 10 bases are a match to TRBD2. Germline CDR1 reads SQVTM; CDR2 reads ANQGSEA. After removal of 4 bases from V and 5 bases from J, the junction contained 13 bases not matched to a gene. The length of the CDR3 is 16 residues. This CDR3 reads CSVGASASGSNETQYF. CDR3 coding DNA: TGCAGCGTTGGGGCCAGTGCTAGCGGGAGTAACGAGACCCAGTACTTC.

V is TRBV3-1 and J is TRBJ1-1; D is unresolved. Trimming pared 1 base from V and 8 bases from J, leaving 5 bases between. The CDR3 has 11 residues. Germline values: CDR1 LGHDT, CDR2 YNNKEL (reference sequence). Written as DNA, the CDR3 is TGTGCCAGCAGCCAAGCAGGAGAAGCTTTCTTT. Protein: CASSQAGEAFF.

This clonotype appeared a few times. The rearrangement links TRBV24-1 to TRBJ2-2; D possibly corresponds to TRBD1 (5 bases). Germline assignment: CDR1 KGHDR and CDR2 SFDVKD. This CDR3 spans 14 amino acids. V gave up 5 bases and J gave up 8 bases, with 14 bases separating them. The CDR3, as DNA: TGTGCCACCAGTGTTCACAGGTTTACTGGGGAGCTGTTTTTT. Translated, it gives CATSVHRFTGELFF.

This clonotype has only a few counts. This chain uses TRBV11-3 with TRBJ2-7; 7 nucleotides match TRBD1. Germline CDR1 is SGHNT and CDR2 is YENEEA. Unmatched junction bases numbered 13, after V lost 2 bases and J lost 6 bases. The CDR3 has 16 amino acids. CDR3 nucleotides: TGTGCCAGCAGCTTATATGTGTCCTCGGCAGGGGGCGAGCAGTACTTC. Protein: CASSLYVSSAGGEQYF.

This clonotype was observed at least ten times. The chain is built from TRBV2 and TRBJ1-4, with 10 bases that match TRBD1. Germline V gene sequence: CDR1 SNHLY, CDR2 FYNNEI. Unmatched junction bases numbered 11, after V lost 6 bases and J lost 10 bases. The CDR3 is 15 residues long. The CDR3 loop is CASRIFRDRGGKLFF. CDR3 nucleotides: TGTGCCAGCAGAATTTTCCGGGACAGGGGTGGAAAACTGTTTTTT.

The chain recombines TRBV14 with TRBJ2-2, with D unclear. With 5 bases removed from V and 6 bases from J, the gap between germline ends came to 13 bases. CDR1 and CDR2 from the germline V gene are SGHDN and FVKESK. The CDR3 contains 14 residues. The CDR3 DNA is TGTGCCAGCAGCGAGGTCTTTTCATCCGGGGAGCTGTTTTTT. Translating it yields CASSEVFSSGELFF.

V usage is TRBV25-1 and J usage is TRBJ1-2; TRBD1 might be the D (6 bases). This CDR3 comprises 15 residues. The germline gives CDR1 MGHDK, CDR2 SYGVNS. For the CDR3, the DNA is TGTGCTAGAGAACGAGGGACATGGGGGCCCTATGGCTACACCTTC. It is translated as CARERGTWGPYGYTF.

This clonotype showed up many times. V usage is TRBV20-1 and J usage is TRBJ2-7, with D possibly TRBD1 on 6 matching bases. Germline lookup yields CDR1 DFQATT and CDR2 SNEGSKA (reference sequence). This CDR3 has 16 amino acids. V was shortened by 1 base and J by 4 bases, with 20 bases between the two germline ends. DNA of the CDR3: TGCAGTGCTAGAGGGACTCGAGGACAGTTGAATTACGAGCAGTACTTC. Translated: CSARGTRGQLNYEQYF.